The 7 T cell receptor beta chains in this list originate from one sample, sequenced in a study of T cells in localized non-small cell lung cancer. Repertoires were generated with immunoSEQ multiplex PCR, while TCRdb's copy carries only in-frame clones and drops some. Of around 26,000 clones listed, approximately 90% are singletons. Sequences were derived from peripheral blood, sampled before any cancer treatment. The origin of the receptors is a female donor aged 60 or older with stage II squamous cell lung carcinoma.

In this sample, this clone turned up a few times. J is TRBJ1-6 and V is TRBV2, with D perhaps matching TRBD1 (6 bases). The germline V and J ends were trimmed by 7 bases and 7 bases, with 11 bases remaining between them. There are 13 residues in the CDR3. CDR1 is SNHLY, CDR2 FYNNEI, per germline. The CDR3 nucleotides read TGTGCCAGCAAGGGGGGAGGGAATTCACCCCTCCACTTT. It encodes CASKGGGNSPLHF.

The rearrangement joins TRBV2 to TRBJ2-7, with D possibly matching TRBD1 (5 bases). Trimming pared 2 bases from V and 4 bases from J, leaving 6 bases between. Germline V CDR1 and CDR2: SNHLY, FYNNEI. The CDR3 covers 12 residues. The CDR3: CASSEQGYEQYF. For the CDR3, the DNA is TGTGCCAGCAGTGAACAGGGATACGAGCAGTACTTC.

The chain is built from TRBV4-2 and TRBJ2-5; D perhaps matches TRBD2 (6 bases). This CDR3 contains 17 residues. Trimming removed 2 bases from V and 5 bases from J, with 21 bases in between. CDR1 is LGHNA, CDR2 YNFKEQ, per germline. The CDR3 DNA reads as TGTGCCAGCAGCCAAAGACTAGGAGAAATTGAAGGGGAGACCCAGTACTTC. Residues: CASSQRLGEIEGETQYF.

The J gene is TRBJ2-6, the V gene TRBV5-4, with 12 bases identical to TRBD1. The CDR3 has 20 amino acids. Germline-derived CDR1 and CDR2 are SGHNT and YYREEE (reference sequence). V was clipped by 5 bases and J by 0 bases; unmatched bases: 12. The CDR3 spells CASSSRTWDRGPSGANVLTF. The CDR3 nucleotides are TGTGCCAGCAGTTCTAGAACCTGGGACAGGGGGCCCTCTGGGGCCAACGTCCTGACTTTC.

By its share, this clone is medium-sized. V gene TRBV4-2 combines with J gene TRBJ1-4, with D tentatively TRBD1 (5 bases). Germline loops: CDR1 LGHNA, CDR2 YNFKEQ. The CDR3 sequence is 16 residues long. Trimming removed 3 bases at V and 3 bases at J, with 14 bases between. The DNA for the CDR3 is TGTGCCAGCAGCCAGGACATCGGAGTGGCTAATGAAAAACTGTTTTTT. Protein product: CASSQDIGVANEKLFF.

This chain links TRBV4-1 with TRBJ1-6, with D maybe TRBD1 (5 bases). The germline V gene has CDR1 MGHRA and CDR2 YSYEKL. V was trimmed by 0 bases and J by 11 bases, leaving 11 bases between them. This CDR3 has 14 residues. CDR3 amino acids: CASSQDRGLAPLHF. The CDR3 DNA sequence: TGCGCCAGCAGCCAAGATAGGGGATTGGCACCCCTCCACTTT.

The V and J genes are TRBV5-1 and TRBJ1-3; D may be TRBD1 (6 bases). The length of the CDR3 is 16 residues. Trimming took off 0 bases at V and 0 bases at J, with 10 bases between the two ends. Germline V gene sequence: CDR1 SGHRS, CDR2 YFSETQ. In DNA form, the CDR3 reads TGCGCCAGCAGCTTGGCGCAGGGGAGCTCTGGAAACACCATATATTTT. It translates to CASSLAQGSSGNTIYF.